These 15 T cell receptor beta chains came from one sample sequenced in a study of CD8 T cells in ankylosing spondylitis. TCRdb re-derived calls from the 5' RACE reads in MiXCR, one entry per CDR3 protein. The sample yields approximately 350,000 distinct CDR3 sequences, 20% seen once. Material for sequencing was blood, either unsorted or a sorted T cell fraction (not recorded which). The receptors were gathered from a male donor with ankylosing spondylitis or in good health (not recorded which).

Only a few counts were recorded for this clonotype. This CDR3 is CASSYGGGGPGELFF. The CDR3 DNA is TGTGCCAGCAGTTATGGGGGCGGGGGGCCCGGGGAGCTGTTTTTT. V and J are TRBV6-5 and TRBJ2-2, with 8 bases matching TRBD2. The CDR3 sequence is 15 residues long. The ends lost 3 bases at V and 6 bases at J; junction bases unmatched: 6. The germline gives CDR1 MNHEY, CDR2 SVGAGI.

The chain carries TRBV20-1 and TRBJ2-3; 10 bases fit TRBD2. V was pared by 3 bases and J by 2 bases, with 5 bases of the junction left unmatched. Germline V CDR1 and CDR2: DFQATT, SNEGSKA (reference sequence). CDR3 length: 15 residues. The CDR3 DNA reads as TGCAGTGCTAGCGTACTAGCGGGGAACACAGATACGCAGTATTTT. Protein product: CSASVLAGNTDTQYF.

The chain uses TRBV24-1 and TRBJ2-1, with TRBD2 as a possible D gene (6 bases). Germline V gene sequence: CDR1 KGHDR, CDR2 SFDVKD. The CDR3 has 14 residues. Between the trimmed V and J ends, which lost 1 base and 6 bases, there was a span of 9 bases. For the CDR3, the DNA is TGTGCCACCAGTGATTTACTGGGGGGCAATGAGCAGTTCTTC. It translates to CATSDLLGGNEQFF.

This clonotype was counted only a few times. The rearrangement uses TRBV10-1 and TRBJ2-7; the D is unclear. The CDR3 contains 14 residues. The V end lost 3 bases, the J end lost 4 bases, and 13 bases lay between the germline ends. Per the germline V gene, CDR1 is WNHNN and CDR2 is SYGVQD (reference sequence). CDR3 in DNA: TGCGCCAGCAGTGAATCCCTTGGATATTACGAGCAGTACTTC. Amino acid sequence: CASSESLGYYEQYF.

This clonotype has a handful of counts. The chain carries TRBV3-1 and TRBJ2-3; weak D call: TRBD2 (7 bases). In germline, CDR1 is LGHDT, CDR2 YNNKEL (reference sequence). The CDR3 is 16 amino acids. V was trimmed by 0 bases and J by 2 bases, leaving 12 bases between them. CDR3 loop: CASSQEGGGDTDTQYF. The CDR3 DNA is TGTGCCAGCAGCCAAGAGGGCGGGGGCGACACAGATACGCAGTATTTT.

CDR3 nucleotides: TGTGCCAGCAGCTTGGGGACCAACGGGGAGCAGTACTTC. It is translated as CASSLGTNGEQYF. The chain carries TRBV7-9 and TRBJ2-7, with D possibly called TRBD1 or TRBD2 (5 bases each). This CDR3 spans 13 amino acids. V dropped 3 bases and J dropped 7 bases, with 13 bases sitting between them. Germline V CDR1 and CDR2: SEHNR, FQNEAQ (reference sequence).

In nucleotides, the CDR3 is TGTGCCAGCAGGCCAAAGACAGGCCCCCAGGGGACCCAGTACTTC. This encodes CASRPKTGPQGTQYF. The chain is built from TRBV7-9 and TRBJ2-5; D perhaps matches TRBD1 (6 bases). CDR3 size: 15 residues. The ends were cut back, 6 bases at V and 7 bases at J, with 21 bases in the middle. CDR1 is SEHNR and CDR2 is FQNEAQ in the germline V gene (reference sequence).

The chain carries TRBV30 and TRBJ1-4; D gene uncertain. Trimming removed 4 bases from V and 3 bases from J, with 12 bases in between. CDR3 size: 14 residues. CDR1 GTSNPN and CDR2 SVGIG come from the germline V gene (reference sequence). CDR3 DNA: TGTGCCTGGAATCGTCGGGAATCTAATGAAAAACTGTTTTTT. As protein: CAWNRRESNEKLFF.

This chain uses TRBV5-4 with TRBJ2-5; 10 bases agree with TRBD1. V was clipped by 3 bases and J by 1 base; unmatched bases: 3. This CDR3 has 15 amino acids. In germline, CDR1 is SGHNT, CDR2 YYREEE (reference sequence). The CDR3: CASSYGDRGQETQYF. CDR3 DNA: TGTGCCAGCAGCTACGGGGACAGGGGCCAAGAGACCCAGTACTTC.

In its sample, this clonotype was seen a few times. The genes are TRBV5-5 and TRBJ2-1, with 10 positions matching TRBD2. Germline V gene data show CDR1 as SGHKS and CDR2 as YYEKEE (reference sequence). The CDR3 consists of 13 residues. The V segment lost 3 bases and the J segment 9 bases; nucleotides outside the gene matches: 3. In nucleotides, the CDR3 is TGTGCCAGCAGCTGGGGGACTAGCGCTGAGCAGTTCTTC. It is translated as CASSWGTSAEQFF. Filled out from reference TRBV5-5 and TRBJ2-1, the complete variable domain reads DAGVTQSPTHLIKTRGQQVTLRCSPISGHKSVSWYQQVLGQGPQFIFQYYEKEERGRGNFPDRFSARQFPNYSSELNVNALLLGDSALYLCASSWGTSAEQFFGPGTRLTVL.

This clonotype was detected once. The genes are TRBV20-1 and TRBJ2-4; no reliable D call. The germline V gene encodes CDR1 DFQATT and CDR2 SNEGSKA (reference sequence). The V and J ends lost 2 bases and 8 bases respectively, with 19 bases between them. The CDR3 runs 15 residues. The CDR3 loop reads CSARSLGVPKDIQYF. In DNA, the CDR3 is TGCAGTGCTAGATCCTTGGGTGTACCAAAGGACATTCAGTACTTC.

In DNA, the CDR3 is TGTGCCAGCAACCTAGGACGGAACTACGAGCAGTACTTC. This translates into CASNLGRNYEQYF. The rearrangement joins TRBV7-9 to TRBJ2-7; D is undetermined. Germline V gives CDR1 SEHNR, CDR2 FQNEAQ (reference sequence). The ends were cut back, 7 bases at V and 3 bases at J, with 13 bases in the middle. This CDR3 has 13 residues.

V and J are TRBV20-1 and TRBJ2-7; 7 nucleotides match TRBD2. Germline V CDR1 and CDR2: DFQATT, SNEGSKA (reference sequence). This CDR3 is built from 13 residues. The J segment lost 0 bases and the V segment lost 6 bases, leaving 5 bases of the junction unmatched. Written as DNA, the CDR3 is TGCAGTGCGTTGACGGGGGGCTCCTACGAGCAGTACTTC. Encoded protein: CSALTGGSYEQYF.

V gene TRBV29-1 combines with J gene TRBJ2-1; 8 bases are shared with TRBD1. The CDR3 is 13 amino acids. Germline V gene sequence: CDR1 SQVTM, CDR2 ANQGSEA. Trimming at V came to 3 bases and at J to 7 bases, leaving 5 bases not matched to a gene. CDR3: CSVDRGLGNEQFF. Written as DNA, the CDR3 is TGCAGCGTTGACAGGGGGCTGGGGAATGAGCAGTTCTTC.

The chain uses TRBV7-8 and TRBJ2-3, with 10 bases identical to TRBD2. This CDR3 comprises 17 residues. V lost 5 bases, J lost 2 bases, and 10 bases stayed unmatched. Germline V lookup: CDR1 SGHVS, CDR2 FQNEAQ. CDR3 sequence reads: CASSPTIAGGNTDTQYF. CDR3 in DNA: TGTGCCAGCAGCCCTACGATAGCGGGGGGAAACACAGATACGCAGTATTTT.